The 8 T cell receptor beta chains given below trace back to one sample, sequenced in a study of blood T cell repertoires in COVID-19. TCRdb's table, derived via immunoSEQ multiplex PCR, lists solely in-frame clones and lacks some. The sample shows 200,000 to 250,000 clones, 70% to 90% of them seen only once. The sequenced material came from PBMCs or T cells enriched from blood (not recorded which). The receptors stem from a woman aged 40 to 49 with acute COVID-19.

Of note for this clone: A much larger clone differs by one base, so this may be a read error. Other DNA sequences of this sample code for an identical CDR3. The V call is TRBV7-2, the J call TRBJ1-1; maybe TRBD1 (6 bases). Trimming removed 4 bases from V and 1 base from J, with 7 bases in between. Germline V CDR1 and CDR2: SGHTA, FQGNSA. CDR3 length: 13 residues. The CDR3 sequence is CASSSQGNTEAFF. CDR3 nucleotides: TGTGCCAGCAGCTCACAGGGGAACACTGAAGCTTTCTTT.

This chain joins TRBV25-1 and TRBJ1-5; D not resolved. This CDR3 is built from 14 residues. Germline-derived CDR1 and CDR2 are MGHDK and SYGVNS. Trimming stripped 4 bases from V and 0 bases from J, with 7 bases between. The CDR3 nucleotides are TGTGCCAGCAGTGCAGTCAATAGCAATCAGCCCCAGCATTTT. This sequence encodes CASSAVNSNQPQHF.

The V gene is TRBV7-2, the J gene TRBJ1-4; 7 nucleotides agree with TRBD1. Trimming removed 5 bases from V and 8 bases from J; junction bases left unmatched: 11. This CDR3 contains 15 residues. Germline CDR1 and CDR2: SGHTA and FQGNSA. The CDR3, as DNA: TGTGCCAGCAGCGCAAAGACAGGGCGAGTGGAAAAACTGTTTTTT. Encoded protein: CASSAKTGRVEKLFF.

The chain couples TRBV18 to TRBJ1-1; the match to TRBD1 covers 9 bases. The trim removed 3 bases at V and 0 bases at J, leaving 5 bases unmatched. The CDR3 has 16 amino acids. Germline lookup yields CDR1 KGHSH and CDR2 LQKENI. The CDR3 nucleotides are TGTGCCAGCTCACCCTTGACAGGGGGATTGAACACTGAAGCTTTCTTT. This codes for CASSPLTGGLNTEAFF.

The V and J genes are TRBV5-4 and TRBJ2-1, with 8 bases fitting TRBD1. Trimming took 2 bases from V and 5 from J; bases not matched to a gene: 6. Germline V lookup: CDR1 SGHNT, CDR2 YYREEE (reference sequence). This CDR3 is built from 15 residues. The CDR3 DNA is TGTGCCAGCAGCTTACGGGACAGGTCTAACAATGAGCAGTTCTTC. Its translation is CASSLRDRSNNEQFF.

This chain uses TRBV2 with TRBJ1-2; TRBD1 agrees at 8 bases. V shed 2 bases, J shed 8 bases, and the junction held 7 bases outside the gene matches. This CDR3 is 14 amino acids long. Germline-derived CDR1 and CDR2 are SNHLY and FYNNEI. The DNA of the CDR3 is TGTGCCAGCAGTGAATCAGGGACAGGAAAGGGCTACACCTTC. Encoded protein: CASSESGTGKGYTF.

V is TRBV7-2 and J is TRBJ2-2, with 7 bases fitting TRBD2. Germline assignment: CDR1 SGHTA and CDR2 FQGNSA. The CDR3 has 13 residues. Germline trimming cut 5 bases from V and 5 bases from J; bases unmatched to any gene: 2. The CDR3: CASSGLGTGELFF. CDR3 sequence (DNA): TGTGCCAGCAGCGGACTAGGGACCGGGGAGCTGTTTTTT.

The chain joins TRBV5-1 to TRBJ1-2, with 10 bases aligning to TRBD1. The CDR3 is 14 amino acids. Germline CDR1 SGHRS, CDR2 YFSETQ. V lost 4 bases and J lost 4; bases outside the gene matches: 4. The CDR3 DNA follows: TGCGCCAGCAGCCCGGGACAGGGGAGCTATGGCTACACCTTC. This sequence encodes CASSPGQGSYGYTF.